The rows below give T cell receptor beta chains drawn from one sample of a study of T cells in Graves' hyperthyroidism and ophthalmopathy. From the multiplex PCR reads, TCRdb called clonotypes with MiXCR, one entry per CDR3 protein. The sample consists of about 360,000 distinct CDR3 sequences, roughly 13% of them appearing once. The specimen sequenced was blood. The receptor set was obtained from a woman aged 18-29 years with Graves' hyperthyroidism. CDR3s leave out the opening cysteine and the closing phenylalanine or tryptophan.

v_gene	j_gene	CDR3aa
TRBV28	TRBJ1-4	ASRGSERATNEKLF
TRBV5-5	TRBJ2-7	ASSFYGLAGGSHEQY
TRBV19	TRBJ2-2	ASSIGTGLNTGELF
TRBV9	TRBJ2-7	ASSARMDRGPFEQY
TRBV20-1	TRBJ1-2	SARSVTNGGYGYT
TRBV11-3	TRBJ1-1	ASSQDPEGEAF
TRBV7-9	TRBJ2-1	ASSPLLAGGPGLNEQF
TRBV20-1	TRBJ2-2	SARRPGLQVTGELF
TRBV20-1	TRBJ2-7	SARDQKLSYEQY
TRBV7-2	TRBJ1-5	ASSLVQGDQPQH
TRBV28	TRBJ2-7	ASMGGEQY
TRBV15	TRBJ1-5	ATSREQAPNQPQH
TRBV6-1	TRBJ1-5	ASRGGTGSQPQH
TRBV7-3	TRBJ1-2	ASSLNPGGLSGYT
TRBV30	TRBJ2-7	AWPTSGTGVEQY
TRBV5-1	TRBJ1-1	ASSVGTLNTEAF
TRBV5-1	TRBJ2-2	ASSADTSTGELF
TRBV7-3	TRBJ2-2	ASSLLGHNTGELF
TRBV5-1	TRBJ2-3	ASSFVGLTSDTQY
TRBV7-9	TRBJ2-2	ASSLIPPGRELF
TRBV18	TRBJ1-3	TSSPTGAGNTIY
TRBV9	TRBJ2-7	ASSVLDRSYEQY
TRBV11-2	TRBJ2-7	ASSYRQGADNEQY
TRBV27	TRBJ2-1	ASSLSTGGAYNEQF
TRBV9	TRBJ1-4	ASSPMLGGEKLF
TRBV7-9	TRBJ2-2	ASSLGGQMDPGELF
TRBV18	TRBJ2-7	ASSQSRAGQVYEQY
TRBV9	TRBJ2-7	ASSFGTSGIYEQY
TRBV29-1	TRBJ1-1	SARTEAMNTEAF
TRBV25-1	TRBJ2-3	ASSGDRSPRSSTDTQY
TRBV5-6	TRBJ2-2	ASSLALNTGELF
TRBV28	TRBJ2-2	ASNFEGSGSNLAGELF
TRBV7-2	TRBJ1-1	ASSSMKRAGRAEAF
TRBV7-8	TRBJ1-3	ASSLQAGGGNTIY
TRBV10-3	TRBJ1-3	AIRSYREDSGNTIY
TRBV6-2/TRBV6-3	TRBJ2-3	ASSMAYTDTQY
TRBV2	TRBJ1-4	ASRTAAYRRRPSTNEKLF
TRBV9	TRBJ2-7	ASSVEEGSYEQY
TRBV18	TRBJ1-2	ASSRTEVYGYT
TRBV3-1	TRBJ2-7	ASSQLIAGSLHEQY
TRBV4-1	TRBJ1-5	ASSPQAYSNQPQH
TRBV6-2/TRBV6-3	TRBJ2-7	ASSYTAYEQY